The 14 T cell receptor beta chains reported below all come from one sample, sequenced in a study of response to subunit inactivated influenza vaccine. Via MiXCR, TCRdb re-called the RT-PCR reads, giving one row per CDR3 protein. The sample consists of some 640,000 distinct CDR3 sequences, about 14% of them appearing once. This specimen consisted of PBMCs from blood, obtained 14 to 15 days before vaccination. The receptor source for this set is a man aged 50-60 years who received an inactivated influenza vaccine.

The genes are TRBV29-1 and TRBJ1-2; D gene ambiguous. This CDR3 is built from 16 residues. Trimming left V 6 bases short and J 2 bases short, with 22 bases between. CDR1 is SQVTM, CDR2 ANQGSEA, per germline. This chain's CDR3 is CSVLMIRRGENYGYTF. In DNA, the CDR3 is TGCAGCGTCTTAATGATACGCCGGGGAGAAAACTATGGCTACACCTTC.

The chain combines TRBV24-1 with TRBJ2-3; D might be TRBD1 or TRBD2, each matching 6 bases. The germline CDR1 and CDR2 sequences are KGHDR and SFDVKD. The V end lost 7 bases, the J end lost 3 bases, and 13 bases lay between the germline ends. CDR3 length: 14 residues. The DNA of the CDR3 is TGTGCCACCAGGGAGGGGGATGCGACAGATACGCAGTATTTT. This codes for CATREGDATDTQYF.

This clonotype has just a few counts. V usage is TRBV5-1 and J usage is TRBJ2-6, with 7 bases aligning to TRBD1. Per germline, CDR1 SGHRS and CDR2 YFSETQ. The CDR3 has 15 amino acids. The trim removed 7 bases at V and 0 bases at J, leaving 4 bases unmatched. CDR3 sequence reads: CASSGQLSGANVLTF. CDR3 nucleotide sequence: TGCGCCAGCTCGGGACAGCTCTCTGGGGCCAACGTCCTGACTTTC.

This chain connects TRBV12-3 or TRBV12-4 to TRBJ1-2, with D unresolved. The CDR3 consists of 12 residues. Between the trimmed V and J ends, which lost 1 base and 8 bases, there was a span of 8 bases. CDR3 sequence: CASSLGILGYTF. CDR3 DNA sequence: TGTGCCAGCAGTTTAGGGATATTGGGCTACACCTTC.

The chain links TRBV6-1 to TRBJ2-7; D may be TRBD1 or TRBD2 (5 bases each). This CDR3 is built from 14 residues. Germline CDR1 reads MNHNS; CDR2 reads SASEGT. V was cut by 6 bases and J by 2 bases, with 14 bases left in between. The CDR3 protein is CASSRDQSTYEQYF. The CDR3 nucleotides read TGTGCCAGCAGCCGGGACCAGAGTACCTACGAGCAGTACTTC.

This clonotype was picked up a small number of times. This chain links TRBV20-1 with TRBJ1-5; D possibly corresponds to TRBD1 (5 bases). The germline V and J ends were trimmed by 5 bases and 6 bases, with 17 bases remaining between them. Germline V CDR1 and CDR2: DFQATT, SNEGSKA (reference sequence). This CDR3 has 14 amino acids. CDR3 DNA sequence: TGCAGTGCTGCACATCGGGGGTTGAGTCAGCCCCAGCATTTT. It is translated as CSAAHRGLSQPQHF.

There are a few counts of this clonotype. The chain employs TRBV20-1 and TRBJ2-1; a weak D match, TRBD1 (6 bases). Trimming left V 2 bases short and J 0 bases short, with 8 bases between. The CDR3 totals 14 residues. Germline V gene data show CDR1 as DFQATT and CDR2 as SNEGSKA (reference sequence). The CDR3 nucleotides read TGCAGTGCTAGAACAGGGACCTCCTACAATGAGCAGTTCTTC. Translated: CSARTGTSYNEQFF.

The chain uses TRBV10-3 and TRBJ2-7; TRBD1 matches at 10 bases. Trimming cost V 3 bases and J 3 bases; bases outside gene matches: 11. Germline V gene lookup returns CDR1 ENHRY and CDR2 SYGVKD. This CDR3 has 17 residues. CDR3 in amino acids: CAISEVGQGRDDYEQYF. As DNA, the CDR3 is TGTGCCATCAGTGAAGTGGGACAGGGGCGAGATGACTACGAGCAGTACTTC.

The chain is built from TRBV20-1 and TRBJ1-2, with D uncertain. The germline CDR1 and CDR2 sequences are DFQATT and SNEGSKA (reference sequence). The V end lost 6 bases, the J end lost 0 bases, and 11 bases lay between the germline ends. The CDR3 spans 13 residues. CDR3 coding DNA: TGCAGTGCCCCGGACTTAGCTAACTATGGCTACACCTTC. The encoded protein is CSAPDLANYGYTF.

CDR3 in DNA: TGTGCCAGCAGTGAGATGCACAACTATGGCTACACCTTC. As protein: CASSEMHNYGYTF. This chain joins TRBV2 and TRBJ1-2; D ambiguous. The V gene's germline CDR1 is SNHLY and CDR2 FYNNEI. This CDR3 has 13 amino acids. V lost 3 bases to trimming and J lost 2 bases, with 7 bases between them.

The V gene is TRBV7-2, the J gene TRBJ1-1; D gene uncertain. Germline assignment: CDR1 SGHTA and CDR2 FQGNSA. With 7 bases removed from V and 0 bases from J, the gap between germline ends came to 12 bases. The CDR3 sequence is 14 residues long. For the CDR3, the DNA is TGTGCCAGCACCCAAAGTGTCATGAACACTGAAGCTTTCTTT. Amino acid sequence: CASTQSVMNTEAFF.

The rearrangement joins TRBV10-2 to TRBJ2-2; D might be TRBD1 (6 bases). The germline V gene encodes CDR1 WSHSY and CDR2 SAAADI. The CDR3 totals 14 residues. V shed 7 bases and J shed 4 bases, with 13 bases lying between them. CDR3 in DNA: TGCGCCAGCACAGTCCAGGGGATCACCGGGGAGCTGTTTTTT. It yields the protein CASTVQGITGELFF.

This clonotype has more than one count but fewer than ten. The rearrangement uses TRBV9 and TRBJ2-1, with 13 bases fitting TRBD2. The CDR3 has 21 residues. The germline V gene has CDR1 SGDLS and CDR2 YYNGEE. Trimming took 0 bases from V and 6 from J; bases not matched to a gene: 18. CDR3 region: CASSVEEGGLAGAFGANEQFF. The CDR3 DNA follows: TGTGCCAGCAGCGTAGAAGAAGGCGGACTAGCGGGAGCTTTTGGGGCCAATGAGCAGTTCTTC.

There are a few counts of this clonotype. The chain uses TRBV29-1 and TRBJ2-7; tentative D call: TRBD1 (5 bases). Germline assignment: CDR1 SQVTM and CDR2 ANQGSEA. The CDR3 has 13 residues. The V end was cut by 4 bases, the J end by 2 bases, with 12 bases between. CDR3: CSVAQGKTYEQYF. In DNA, the CDR3 is TGCAGCGTTGCGCAGGGTAAGACCTACGAGCAGTACTTC.